These 12 T cell receptor beta chains came from one sample sequenced in a study of blood T cell repertoires in COVID-19. Sequencing used immunoSEQ multiplex PCR; TCRdb keeps in-frame clones, though not all of them. Of about 220,000 clones listed, around 80% are singletons. The sequencing sample was made of peripheral blood. These receptors all stem from a woman in her 70s with acute or convalescent COVID-19.

The rearrangement uses TRBV19 and TRBJ2-1; 11 positions match TRBD2. V was clipped by 9 bases and J by 6 bases; unmatched bases: 10. Germline V gene sequence: CDR1 LNHDA, CDR2 SQIVND (reference sequence). The CDR3 loop spans 15 amino acids. The DNA of the CDR3 is TGTGCCAGCGTCAATCTAGCGGGGGGACGCAATGAGCAGTTCTTC. Protein: CASVNLAGGRNEQFF.

J is TRBJ2-1 and V is TRBV5-1; possibly TRBD2 for D (6 bases). Germline loops: CDR1 SGHRS, CDR2 YFSETQ. Trimming pared 2 bases from V and 4 bases from J, leaving 13 bases between. This CDR3 has 15 amino acids. In DNA form, the CDR3 reads TGCGCCAGCAGCTTTTCAACCGGGACTTACAATGAGCAGTTCTTC. Translation: CASSFSTGTYNEQFF. Drawing the rest from reference TRBV5-1 and TRBJ2-1, the complete variable domain is KAGVTQTPRYLIKTRGQQVTLSCSPISGHRSVSWYQQTPGQGLQFLFEYFSETQRNKGNFPGRFSGRQFSNSRSEMNVSTLELGDSALYLCASSFSTGTYNEQFFGPGTRLTVL.

This sequence joins TRBV24-1 and TRBJ2-1; 8 bases map to TRBD2. With V trimmed by 9 bases and J by 10 bases, 13 bases remained unmatched. The CDR3 length is 14 residues. Germline CDR1 KGHDR, CDR2 SFDVKD. CDR3 protein: CATGERGSGEEQFF. The CDR3 DNA sequence: TGTGCCACCGGGGAGCGGGGGTCGGGCGAGGAGCAGTTCTTC.

V usage is TRBV5-4 and J usage is TRBJ2-1, with 7 bases fitting TRBD1. J was trimmed by 6 bases and V by 2 bases; bases with no gene match: 8. Germline V gene data show CDR1 as SGHNT and CDR2 as YYREEE (reference sequence). This CDR3 region has 15 residues. CDR3 nucleotide sequence: TGTGCCAGCAGCTTTGACCCGGGACAGAGCAATGAGCAGTTCTTC. Amino acid sequence: CASSFDPGQSNEQFF.

V is TRBV7-9 and J is TRBJ1-4; D is undetermined. Trimming removed 1 base from V and 7 bases from J, with 13 bases in between. This CDR3 is 15 amino acids long. Per the germline V gene, CDR1 is SEHNR and CDR2 is FQNEAQ (reference sequence). This CDR3 reads CASSLGHTGGEKLFF. CDR3 nucleotides: TGTGCCAGCAGCTTAGGGCATACCGGCGGTGAAAAACTGTTTTTT.

The chain carries TRBV18 and TRBJ2-1; possible D gene TRBD2, 5 bases. Germline assignment: CDR1 KGHSH and CDR2 LQKENI. Between the trimmed V and J ends, which lost 1 base and 7 bases, there was a span of 17 bases. CDR3 size: 16 residues. The CDR3 bases are TGTGCCAGCTCACCACTTAACACGGGAATGGATAATGAGCAGTTCTTC. It yields the protein CASSPLNTGMDNEQFF. The full variable domain, completed using reference TRBV18 and TRBJ2-1, is NAGVMQNPRHLVRRRGQEARLRCSPMKGHSHVYWYRQLPEEGLKFMVYLQKENIIDESGMPKERFSAEFPKEGPSILRIQQVVRGDSAAYFCASSPLNTGMDNEQFFGPGTRLTVL.

This clone was counted a few times. J is TRBJ2-1 and V is TRBV11-2; 10 nucleotides line up with TRBD1. V shed 3 bases and J 3 bases; nucleotides not matched to a gene: 5. Germline V gene data show CDR1 as SGHAT and CDR2 as FQNNGV. The CDR3 extends over 16 amino acids. As DNA, the CDR3 is TGTGCCAGCAGCTTTTCCGGGACAGGGGTCTACAATGAGCAGTTCTTC. This codes for CASSFSGTGVYNEQFF.

The rearrangement joins TRBV6-4 to TRBJ1-1; 7 positions agree with TRBD1. V gave up 5 bases and J gave up 3 bases; unmatched junction bases: 3. The CDR3 is made up of 13 amino acids. Germline CDR1 and CDR2: MRHNA and SNTAGT. In DNA, the CDR3 is TGTGCCAGCAGTAGGCAGGGGGACACTGAAGCTTTCTTT. Translated, it gives CASSRQGDTEAFF.

The genes are TRBV24-1 and TRBJ2-1, with a weak D call TRBD1 (7 bases). The CDR3 is 17 amino acids. Germline V gene lookup returns CDR1 KGHDR and CDR2 SFDVKD. V was cut by 8 bases and J by 8 bases, with 27 bases left in between. CDR3 region: CATKATSQGGGRDEQFF. DNA for the CDR3: TGTGCCACCAAGGCTACATCTCAGGGGGGCGGACGAGATGAGCAGTTCTTC.

The V and J genes are TRBV25-1 and TRBJ1-3; TRBD1 matches at 8 bases. Trimming cost V 3 bases and J 4 bases; bases outside gene matches: 8. Per germline, CDR1 MGHDK and CDR2 SYGVNS. This CDR3 has 16 amino acids. The CDR3 bases are TGTGCCAGCAGTGATGTCGCAGGGGGCCCAGGAAACACCATATATTTT. Amino acids: CASSDVAGGPGNTIYF.

The V call is TRBV6-5, the J call TRBJ1-3; a weak D match, TRBD1 (6 bases). Germline V gives CDR1 MNHEY, CDR2 SVGAGI. The CDR3 runs 14 residues. V lost 6 bases and J 5 bases, leaving 14 bases between the germline ends. The CDR3 reads CASRIAGARNTIYF. The CDR3 coding sequence is TGTGCCAGCAGGATTGCAGGGGCCCGAAACACCATATATTTT.

The chain carries TRBV19 and TRBJ1-2, with D unresolved. Germline loops: CDR1 LNHDA, CDR2 SQIVND (reference sequence). Trimming shortened V by 6 bases and J by 5 bases, and 19 bases separated the two germline ends. This CDR3 spans 15 amino acids. CDR3: CASRPTPRTFYGYTF. The CDR3 DNA is TGTGCCAGTAGACCCACCCCGAGGACTTTTTATGGCTACACCTTC.